Below, one T cell receptor beta chain is given with its context. The antigen is unknown. TCRdb reprocessed the reads with MiXCR, giving one entry per CDR3 protein. The sample shows about 740,000 distinct CDR3 sequences, 35% of them seen only once. This specimen comes from a study of T cell repertoires in cytomegalovirus infection. Background on the study: Carrying CMV and the relevant HLA type showed in public TCR beta signatures. Whole-study results and caveats: Using cumulative public TCR beta family frequency, the authors identified those who carried CMV together with the relevant HLA. Dominating the ex vivo response were HLA-C-restricted CMV-specific TCR beta clonotypes.

The CDR3 consists of 13 residues. Germline V gene lookup returns CDR1 SGHTA and CDR2 FQGNSA. V dropped 2 bases and J dropped 7 bases, with 8 bases sitting between them. The sample was PBMCs. The chain recombines TRBV7-2 with TRBJ2-2; D gene unclear. This clonotype was obtained from a human donor in good health (CMV status not recorded). Some clones in this sample may be carry-over from other donors' samples. DNA of the CDR3: TGTGCCAGCAGCTTATTTAGAAGCGGGGAGCTGTTTTTT. Protein product: CASSLFRSGELFF.